In this sample, the clone carrying this T cell receptor beta chain turned up many times. Its antigen remains unknown. The record originates from a study of early T cells in non-severe SARS-CoV-2 infection. On the study more broadly: Sequenced material consisted of bulk RNA (from unsorted whole blood), and chains were unpaired.

Looked up from germline, CDR1 is SGHNT and CDR2 is YYREEE (reference sequence). With V trimmed by 5 bases and J by 3 bases, 7 bases remained unmatched. The CDR3 spans 15 residues. Study conclusions and caveats: Matching with VDJdb favored anti-spike CD8 responses (missing private and CD4 specificities).

The TCR library protocol attached unique molecular identifiers to the individual cDNA molecules. TCRdb called the 5' RACE reads again in MiXCR, with one record for every CDR3 protein. There are 30,000 or so distinct CDR3 sequences in the sample; roughly 5.3% occur only once, and 21% lies in the top ten. This clonotype originated in an adult who was a healthcare worker with PCR-confirmed SARS-CoV-2 infection or an uninfected control (not recorded which). The rearrangement links TRBV5-4 to TRBJ2-1; 8 bases are a match to TRBD2. The sequencing input was whole blood. CDR3 DNA: TGTGCCAGCAGGGCCGGGGGGGCCAACTACAATGAGCAGTTCTTC. It is translated as CASRAGGANYNEQFF.